A selection of T cell receptor beta chains follows, all from one sample in a study of technical replicates of blood from a few donors. Repertoires were generated with immunoSEQ multiplex PCR, while TCRdb's copy carries only in-frame clones and drops some. The table includes about 81,000 clones, 70% to 90% detected once. Sequenced material: PBMCs. The receptors were sampled from a human donor in good health. Some clones in this sample may be carry-over from other donors' samples. Each CDR3 is given with its conserved first and last residue. D genes are given only for firm matches. Only some rows state a clone size, as once, few, many or a class for expanded clones.

DNA	CDR3	size	length	J	D	V
TGTGCCAGCAGCTTAGATTGGCAGGCCTCCTACAATGAGCAGTTCTTC	CASSLDWQASYNEQFF	few	16	TRBJ2-1	-	TRBV7-2
TGTGCCTGGAGTGTAGGGGACAGGGATGTAACTGAAGCTTTCTTT	CAWSVGDRDVTEAFF	-	15	TRBJ1-1	TRBD1	TRBV30
TGTGCCAGCAGTTTCAAAGGAGGAAGGGTCTACGAGCAGTACTTC	CASSFKGGRVYEQYF	-	15	TRBJ2-7	-	TRBV28
TGTGCCAGCAGTTTGAGGGGGCAGGGCTATGGCTACACCTTC	CASSLRGQGYGYTF	-	14	TRBJ1-2	TRBD1	TRBV28
TGTGCCTGGAGTGGGACTAGCGGGAGCGGGGAGCTGTTTTTT	CAWSGTSGSGELFF	-	14	TRBJ2-2	TRBD2	TRBV30
TGTGCCAGCAGCTTAGTAGGGACAGGCAAAAACATTCAGTACTTC	CASSLVGTGKNIQYF	-	15	TRBJ2-4	TRBD1	TRBV7-9
TGTGCCTGGGCCCCGGGACTACTACCCCACGAGCAGTACTTC	CAWAPGLLPHEQYF	-	14	TRBJ2-7	TRBD2	TRBV30
TGTGCCAGCAGTGCCCTAAGGGAGACCGACACCGGGGAGCTGTTTTTT	CASSALRETDTGELFF	-	16	TRBJ2-2	-	TRBV25-1
TGCGCCAGCAGCCGATCAAAGCGGGCTCTAGCGGGAGGGCCAGTTGAGCAGTTCTTC	CASSRSKRALAGGPVEQFF	once	19	TRBJ2-1	TRBD2	TRBV4-3
TGTGCCAGCAGCTTAGTTTGTTGCCGGGAGAGCTACGAGCAGTACTTC	CASSLVCCRESYEQYF	-	16	TRBJ2-7	-	TRBV11-2
TGCGCCAGCAGCTTTACTAGCCTGGCCAACACTGAAGCTTTCTTT	CASSFTSLANTEAFF	-	15	TRBJ1-1	-	TRBV5-1
TGTGCCAGCAGCTTTCTACCGGGACAGGAAGGAATTTTTAACTATGGCTACACCTTC	CASSFLPGQEGIFNYGYTF	-	19	TRBJ1-2	TRBD1	TRBV11-2
TGCGCCAGCAGGTTTCAGACTAGCGGGGGAGCTCTCAATGAGCAGTTCTTC	CASRFQTSGGALNEQFF	once	17	TRBJ2-1	TRBD2	TRBV5-1
TGTGCCACCGTCGGGCCCGGGAGAAGGAATGAGCAGTTCTTC	CATVGPGRRNEQFF	-	14	TRBJ2-1	-	TRBV15
TGTGCCAGCAGTGCGCTAGCGGGAACTCGGGATACGCAGTATTTT	CASSALAGTRDTQYF	-	15	TRBJ2-3	TRBD2	TRBV2
TGCAGTGCCCTTCTTCGAGATACGCAGTATTTT	CSALLRDTQYF	-	11	TRBJ2-3	-	TRBV20-1
TGCGCCAGCAGCTTGGGGGGACAGGGACATGAAAAACTGTTTTTT	CASSLGGQGHEKLFF	-	15	TRBJ1-4	TRBD1	TRBV5-1
TGTGCCAGCAGTTTATCAACAAGGGGCTATGGCTACACCTTC	CASSLSTRGYGYTF	-	14	TRBJ1-2	-	TRBV27
TGTGCCAGCTCACCCTCCGAGGGGGCAGGCGGGGATGAGCAGTTCTTC	CASSPSEGAGGDEQFF	-	16	TRBJ2-1	-	TRBV18
TGTGCCAGCAGTACAGGGGGCTACGAGCAGTACTTC	CASSTGGYEQYF	-	12	TRBJ2-7	TRBD1	TRBV6-6
TGTGCCAGCAGCCAAGCCGGGGAACCCTCAGATACGCAGTATTTT	CASSQAGEPSDTQYF	-	15	TRBJ2-3	-	TRBV4-1
TGCGCCAGCAGCTCTGGCGGGAGTGCAAACGAGCAGTACTTC	CASSSGGSANEQYF	-	14	TRBJ2-7	TRBD2	TRBV5-1
TGTGCCAGCAGCACCCTAGCGGGAGGCTCCTACAATGAGCAGTTCTTC	CASSTLAGGSYNEQFF	-	16	TRBJ2-1	TRBD2	TRBV14